The rows below give T cell receptor beta chains drawn from one sample of a study of T-cell memory formation after mild COVID-19. TCRdb passed the 5' RACE reads through MiXCR, listing each CDR3 protein once. The sample includes more than 400,000 distinct CDR3 sequences, over 15% of them seen just once. Sequencing was performed on PBMCs or a T cell subset sorted from them (not recorded which). The receptors originated from an adult woman who had mild COVID-19 (a few samples of this study predate the infection). Cell type and time point are not known. Both conserved end residues are part of each CDR3. The D gene is left open where the match is weak. A clone size is listed for some rows: how often the clone was seen (once, few, many), or a class if it is expanded.

J | D | V | size | DNA | CDR3
TRBJ1-2 | TRBD1 | TRBV12-3/TRBV12-4 | few | TGTGCCAGCAGTATATTGTACAGGGGTGGCTACACCTTC | CASSILYRGGYTF
TRBJ2-3 | . | TRBV10-3 | . | TGTGCCATCAGTGGGCGGCCTAGCACAGATACGCAGTATTTT | CAISGRPSTDTQYF
TRBJ1-1 | . | TRBV7-9 | . | TGTGCCAGCAGCCCCACCAGGGAGATGAACACTGAAGCTTTCTTT | CASSPTREMNTEAFF
TRBJ1-5 | . | TRBV4-1 | few | TGCGCCAGCAGCCAACGGGACAATCAGCCCCAGCATTTT | CASSQRDNQPQHF
TRBJ2-1 | . | TRBV19 | . | TGTGCCAGCATTGCACCGGGGGAAAATTACAATGAGCAGTTCTTC | CASIAPGENYNEQFF
TRBJ1-2 | . | TRBV6-5 | . | TGTGCCAGCAGCCGCACAGGGTCTCGGAGCTACACCTTC | CASSRTGSRSYTF
TRBJ1-2 | . | TRBV24-1 | few | TGTGCCACCAGTGATCCGGCCCAAGACGGGGACTATGGCTACACCTTC | CATSDPAQDGDYGYTF
TRBJ2-3 | TRBD2 | TRBV27 | . | TGTGCCAGCAGTTTATCACTCCTTCGGGGGGTAGATACGCAGTATTTT | CASSLSLLRGVDTQYF
TRBJ1-2 | . | TRBV2 | few | TGTGCCAGCAGTGAGTCAGATGGCTACACCTTC | CASSESDGYTF
TRBJ2-1 | TRBD2 | TRBV7-2 | . | TGTGCCAGCAGCCCACCGGGGAGGGCAAATGAGCAGTTCTTC | CASSPPGRANEQFF
TRBJ2-1 | TRBD1 | TRBV5-1 | . | TGCGCCAGCAGCTTGGCACAGGGGGCGAGAACCAATGAGCAGTTCTTC | CASSLAQGARTNEQFF
TRBJ2-1 | TRBD1 | TRBV24-1 | . | TGTGCCACCAGTGATTTTGGCGCTCCGGGACAGGCCTACAATGAGCAGTTCTTC | CATSDFGAPGQAYNEQFF
TRBJ2-1 | . | TRBV6-5 | . | TGTGCCAGCAGGGTGCGACTAGAACCCACCTACAATGAGCAGTTCTTC | CASRVRLEPTYNEQFF
TRBJ2-1 | TRBD2 | TRBV27 | . | TGTGCCAGCACCCACAGCGGGAGTGGCTACAATGAGCAGTTCTTC | CASTHSGSGYNEQFF
TRBJ2-3 | . | TRBV12-3/TRBV12-4 | . | TGTGCCAGCAGCCGCAATACAGGGAGCACAGATACGCAGTATTTT | CASSRNTGSTDTQYF
TRBJ2-4 | . | TRBV7-8 | few | TGTGCCAGCAGCTTAGCGCAACGGGGGAGTTTAGCCAAAAACATTCAGTACTTC | CASSLAQRGSLAKNIQYF
TRBJ2-1 | TRBD2 | TRBV20-1 | few | TGCAGTGCTAGAGACGCCCTAGCGGGAGGACCTTACAATGAGCAGTTCTTC | CSARDALAGGPYNEQFF
TRBJ2-5 | TRBD2 | TRBV6-1 | . | TGTGCCAGCAGCGAGCTAGCGGGGGGCCAAGAGACCCAGTACTTC | CASSELAGGQETQYF
TRBJ1-6 | TRBD1 | TRBV27 | . | TGTGCCAGTCCCCGAACGGACAGGGGGCGACCGCATAATTCACCCCTCCACTTT | CASPRTDRGRPHNSPLHF
TRBJ2-2 | . | TRBV7-9 | few | TGTGCCAGCAGCTCCGCGAACCTAGACAGTTTCACCGGGGAGCTGTTTTTT | CASSSANLDSFTGELFF
TRBJ2-2 | . | TRBV12-5 | . | TGTGCTAGTGGACCAGGTCACACCGGGGAGCTGTTTTTT | CASGPGHTGELFF
TRBJ2-2 | . | TRBV15 | . | TGTGCCGGGGGGGACAGAAACACCGGGGAGCTGTTTTTT | CAGGDRNTGELFF
TRBJ2-1 | . | TRBV3-1 | . | TGTGCCAGCAGCCTTCGGTTATATCTAGGGAAAAGCTACAATGAGCAGTTCTTC | CASSLRLYLGKSYNEQFF
TRBJ2-3 | . | TRBV7-9 | few | TGTGCCAGCAGACCCATGGAAGGGGATGCAGATACGCAGTATTTT | CASRPMEGDADTQYF
TRBJ2-7 | TRBD1 | TRBV20-1 | . | TGCAGTGCTAGAGAGCGGACAGGGAGGAACGAGCAGTACTTC | CSARERTGRNEQYF
TRBJ2-6 | . | TRBV7-6 | few | TGTGCCAGCAGCCCTGGGCCGCCTACATCCTCTGGGGCCAACGTCCTGACTTTC | CASSPGPPTSSGANVLTF